This TCR beta chain was captured by sequencing in a study of T cell repertoires in cytomegalovirus infection. Study details: Based on public TCR beta signatures, there were indications of CMV infection and of a matching HLA type. Study-wide points: Clonotype analysis showed dominance of the ex vivo response by HLA-C-restricted CMV-specific TCR beta clonotypes.

Deletions cut 7 bases from V and 0 bases from J, with 15 bases between. The germline V gene has CDR1 MNHNY and CDR2 SVGAGI (reference sequence). The length of the CDR3 is 15 residues. TCRdb recomputed calls from the reads with MiXCR, one row per CDR3 protein. The sample consists of about 890,000 distinct CDR3 sequences, roughly 31% of them appearing once. Comment on this clonotype: Its antigen is not identified.

The TCR was taken from a human donor in good health (CMV status not recorded). Some clones in this sample may be carry-over from other donors' samples. This chain connects TRBV6-6 to TRBJ2-5; D ambiguous. The starting material was cultured CD8+ T cells from PBMCs, obtained from culture after CMV antigen stimulation. The CDR3 reads CASIAYPRDQETQYF. CDR3 sequence (DNA): TGTGCCAGCATCGCCTATCCCCGAGACCAAGAGACCCAGTACTTC.